The following is a T cell receptor beta chain sequence with its context. The V gene end was trimmed by 5 bases and the J gene end by 8 bases; junction bases not matched to a gene: 5. The CDR3 covers 12 residues. Germline CDR1 and CDR2: SNHLY and FYNNEI. The data derive from a study of blood T cell repertoires in COVID-19. The overall study: Italy, Spain and the United States were the sources of the convalescent and acute COVID-19 samples.

The authors' processing: Reference gene primer amplification gave nucleated cell count estimates. Data came from immunoSEQ multiplex PCR; TCRdb stores just in-frame clones and leaves some out. That table gives V, J and clone size, and the DNA gave D and trimming. The sample lists roughly 49,000 clones; about 83% were seen once. The gene calls are TRBV2 and TRBJ1-2, with 7 bases aligning to TRBD1. The specimen was peripheral blood. The clonotype comes from a man aged 40-55 years with acute or convalescent COVID-19. DNA of the CDR3: TGTGCCAGCAGTAGGACAGGAGAAGGCTACACCTTC. Its protein product is CASSRTGEGYTF.